These 21 T cell receptor beta chains were sequenced from one sample in a study of blood T cell repertoires in COVID-19. The method was immunoSEQ multiplex PCR; TCRdb's version includes in-frame clones alone and lacks a portion of them. The sample shows tens of thousands of clones, roughly 82% of them seen only once. The specimen was peripheral blood. These receptors originate from a woman of 80 years or more with acute or convalescent COVID-19.

This clone was seen only a few times. The chain combines TRBV2 with TRBJ2-7; D perhaps matches TRBD1 (5 bases). The CDR3 totals 12 residues. The V end lost 7 bases, the J end lost 1 base, and 8 bases lay between the germline ends. Germline CDR1 SNHLY, CDR2 FYNNEI. The CDR3 spells CASNRQSYEQYF. Here the CDR3 DNA reads TGTGCCAGCAACAGGCAGTCCTACGAGCAGTACTTC.

This clone appeared a few times. The rearrangement uses TRBV2 and TRBJ1-4, with a weak D call TRBD1 (5 bases). CDR3 length equals 14 residues. Between the trimmed V and J ends, which lost 3 bases and 7 bases, there was a span of 12 bases. Per germline, CDR1 SNHLY and CDR2 FYNNEI. The CDR3 sequence is CASSEGEGREKLFF. In nucleotides, the CDR3 is TGTGCCAGCAGTGAGGGGGAGGGTCGTGAAAAACTGTTTTTT.

The chain combines TRBV12-5 with TRBJ1-1; D remains ambiguous. Germline V gives CDR1 LGHNT, CDR2 FRNRAP. The length of the CDR3 is 12 residues. The ends were cut back, 7 bases at V and 4 bases at J, with 10 bases in the middle. The CDR3 DNA is TGTGCTAGTGAAGAGCCCCCCACTGAAGCTTTCTTT. The encoded protein is CASEEPPTEAFF.

To note about this clone: This CDR3 is also generated by other DNA sequences in the sample. The chain has TRBV18 and TRBJ2-7, with D possibly being TRBD2 (6 bases). Per the germline V gene, CDR1 is KGHSH and CDR2 is LQKENI. CDR3 length: 14 amino acids. The germline V and J ends were trimmed by 2 bases and 3 bases, with 11 bases remaining between them. CDR3 amino acids: CASSPSGVSYEQYF. The CDR3 nucleotides read TGTGCCAGCTCACCATCGGGAGTAAGCTACGAGCAGTACTTC. Full variable domain (remainder filled in from reference TRBV18 and TRBJ2-7): NAGVMQNPRHLVRRRGQEARLRCSPMKGHSHVYWYRQLPEEGLKFMVYLQKENIIDESGMPKERFSAEFPKEGPSILRIQQVVRGDSAAYFCASSPSGVSYEQYFGPGTRLTVT.

The V gene is TRBV30, the J gene TRBJ1-6, with 7 nucleotides matching TRBD1. The length of the CDR3 is 15 residues. J gave up 10 bases and V 0 bases, and 9 bases lay outside the gene matches. The germline gives CDR1 GTSNPN, CDR2 SVGIG (reference sequence). Here the CDR3 reads CAWSVGGGLRSPLHF. DNA of the CDR3: TGTGCCTGGAGTGTAGGGGGCGGATTAAGATCACCCCTCCACTTT.

The rearrangement joins TRBV10-2 to TRBJ2-5, with TRBD2 as a possible D gene (6 bases). Germline CDR1 and CDR2: WSHSY and SAAADI. V lost 0 bases to trimming and J lost 1 base, with 12 bases between them. The CDR3 has 16 amino acids. The CDR3 DNA is TGCGCCAGCAGTGAGTCTACGGGAGTAGGCCAAGAGACCCAGTACTTC. It specifies CASSESTGVGQETQYF.

This clone was seen only a few times. V gene TRBV7-2 combines with J gene TRBJ1-1; D is ambiguous. The V end was cut by 2 bases, the J end by 2 bases, with 12 bases between. The CDR3 runs 15 residues. The germline V gene has CDR1 SGHTA and CDR2 FQGNSA. The CDR3 sequence is CASSLSMVRNTEAFF. The CDR3 DNA sequence: TGTGCCAGCAGCTTATCGATGGTGAGAAACACTGAAGCTTTCTTT. The whole variable domain, filled in from reference TRBV7-2 and TRBJ1-1, reads GAGVSQSPSNKVTEKGKDVELRCDPISGHTALYWYRQSLGQGLEFLIYFQGNSAPDKSGLPSDRFSAERTGGSVSTLTIQRTQQEDSAVYLCASSLSMVRNTEAFFGQGTRLTVV.

In DNA, the CDR3 is TGTGCCACCAGTGAGGGTGGAGGGGGCAAGAATCAGCCCCAGCATTTT. Amino acid sequence: CATSEGGGGKNQPQHF. The gene calls are TRBV24-1 and TRBJ1-5; 7 bases align to TRBD1. V was clipped by 4 bases and J by 4 bases; unmatched bases: 9. There are 16 residues in the CDR3. Germline lookup yields CDR1 KGHDR and CDR2 SFDVKD.

The rearrangement joins TRBV7-9 to TRBJ1-2, with a tentative D call TRBD1 (5 bases). The length of the CDR3 is 14 residues. The V gene lost 1 base and the J gene lost 4 bases, with 10 bases spanning the gap. Germline lookup yields CDR1 SEHNR and CDR2 FQNEAQ (reference sequence). The CDR3 nucleotides read TGTGCCAGCAGCTTAGGCGGGGCTGGCTATGGCTACACCTTC. Translating it yields CASSLGGAGYGYTF.

This clone has just a few counts. This chain links TRBV27 with TRBJ2-7; 11 bases map to TRBD1. Losses at the gene ends were 0 bases for V and 2 bases for J; bases not matched to a gene: 9. This CDR3 has 18 residues. Per germline, CDR1 MNHEY and CDR2 SMNVEV (reference sequence). The CDR3 nucleotides read TGTGCCAGCAGTTTATCGCCTTTGGGACAGGGGGTAACCTACGAGCAGTACTTC. This codes for CASSLSPLGQGVTYEQYF.

The chain combines TRBV18 with TRBJ2-2; TRBD1 matches 10 bases. Germline-derived CDR1 and CDR2 are KGHSH and LQKENI. Unmatched junction bases numbered 4, after V lost 2 bases and J lost 4 bases. The CDR3 runs to 16 residues. As DNA, the CDR3 is TGTGCCAGCTCACCAAAGACAGGGGGCGTCACCGGGGAGCTGTTTTTT. Its translation: CASSPKTGGVTGELFF.

The rearrangement joins TRBV7-2 to TRBJ2-2, with D uncertain. Germline CDR1 reads SGHTA; CDR2 reads FQGNSA. Trimming removed 0 bases at V and 8 bases at J, with 10 bases between. The CDR3 consists of 14 residues. This CDR3 is CASSLAARAGELFF. The CDR3 DNA sequence: TGTGCCAGCAGCTTAGCTGCCCGAGCGGGGGAGCTGTTTTTT.

The chain carries TRBV19 and TRBJ2-1; TRBD2 is a possible D gene (6 bases). V was trimmed by 5 bases and J by 14 bases, leaving 28 bases between them. The CDR3 runs 16 residues. Per germline, CDR1 LNHDA and CDR2 SQIVND (reference sequence). The DNA for the CDR3 is TGTGCCAGTAGTGCCCGGGACTCCCTTAGGACAATATCGGAGTTCTTC. Translating it yields CASSARDSLRTISEFF.

This clone was counted ten times or more. This chain joins TRBV29-1 and TRBJ2-3, with 8 positions matching TRBD2. Trimming cost V 3 bases and J 1 base; bases outside gene matches: 3. There are 14 residues in the CDR3. The germline gives CDR1 SQVTM, CDR2 ANQGSEA. The CDR3 bases are TGCAGCGTTGATCGGGAGGGAGGCACAGATACGCAGTATTTT. Amino acids: CSVDREGGTDTQYF.

J is TRBJ1-1 and V is TRBV27; tentatively, D is TRBD1 (5 bases). The germline V gene has CDR1 MNHEY and CDR2 SMNVEV (reference sequence). V lost 6 bases, J lost 6 bases, and 5 bases lay in between. The CDR3 is made up of 10 amino acids. CDR3 nucleotides: TGTGCCAGCAGAGGGGCTGAAGCTTTCTTT. As protein: CASRGAEAFF.

The V call is TRBV19, the J call TRBJ2-7; maybe TRBD2 (6 bases). The CDR3 spans 14 residues. The V gene's germline CDR1 is LNHDA and CDR2 SQIVND (reference sequence). Trimming cost V 6 bases and J 2 bases, with 14 bases left between them. The CDR3 is CASSLSGATYEQYF. For the CDR3, the DNA is TGTGCCAGTAGCCTCTCGGGAGCAACCTACGAGCAGTACTTC. The full variable domain, in which reference TRBV19 and TRBJ2-7 provide the parts outside the CDR3, is DGGITQSPKYLFRKEGQNVTLSCEQNLNHDAMYWYRQDPGQGLRLIYYSQIVNDFQKGDIAEGYSVSREKKESFPLTVTSAQKNPTAFYLCASSLSGATYEQYFGPGTRLTVT.

This sequence joins TRBV10-3 and TRBJ1-4, with D possibly TRBD1 on 5 matching bases. Trimming removed 4 bases from V and 8 bases from J, with 17 bases in between. CDR3 length: 15 amino acids. Germline V gives CDR1 ENHRY, CDR2 SYGVKD. CDR3 DNA sequence: TGTGCCATCAGTGCTTTTGGCAGGGATCAGGAAAAACTGTTTTTT. Translated, it gives CAISAFGRDQEKLFF.

The CDR3 bases are TGTGCCAGCAGCCCGGGACTAGCTCAGAGCAATGAGCAGTTCTTC. This codes for CASSPGLAQSNEQFF. V usage is TRBV27 and J usage is TRBJ2-1; 9 bases agree with TRBD2. With 6 bases clipped from V and 6 bases from J, the junction kept 9 bases outside the gene matches. Germline assignment: CDR1 MNHEY and CDR2 SMNVEV (reference sequence). The CDR3 extends over 15 amino acids.

This chain's CDR3 is CATIPLGRWNTGELFF. The CDR3 DNA is TGTGCCACCATACCTTTGGGCAGGTGGAACACCGGGGAGCTGTTTTTT. The chain couples TRBV27 to TRBJ2-2, with D hard to call. The CDR3 loop spans 16 amino acids. V lost 10 bases and J 1 base, leaving 19 bases between the germline ends. Germline values: CDR1 MNHEY, CDR2 SMNVEV (reference sequence).

This clone was found a few times. This chain uses TRBV27 with TRBJ1-1; D uncertain. CDR3 length equals 17 residues. Germline CDR1 reads MNHEY; CDR2 reads SMNVEV (reference sequence). The V gene lost 5 bases and the J gene lost 3 bases, with 22 bases spanning the gap. CDR3 bases: TGTGCCAGCAGTACGGCGGGGTTATGGTTGCGGCACACTGAAGCTTTCTTT. Its protein product is CASSTAGLWLRHTEAFF.

The J gene is TRBJ2-1, the V gene TRBV6-6, with 7 bases matching TRBD2. V lost 1 base, J lost 8 bases, and 2 bases stayed unmatched. This CDR3 has 13 residues. Germline CDR1 reads MNHNY; CDR2 reads SVGAGI (reference sequence). The CDR3: CASSYLAGDEQFF. The CDR3 bases are TGTGCCAGCAGTTACTTAGCGGGCGATGAGCAGTTCTTC.